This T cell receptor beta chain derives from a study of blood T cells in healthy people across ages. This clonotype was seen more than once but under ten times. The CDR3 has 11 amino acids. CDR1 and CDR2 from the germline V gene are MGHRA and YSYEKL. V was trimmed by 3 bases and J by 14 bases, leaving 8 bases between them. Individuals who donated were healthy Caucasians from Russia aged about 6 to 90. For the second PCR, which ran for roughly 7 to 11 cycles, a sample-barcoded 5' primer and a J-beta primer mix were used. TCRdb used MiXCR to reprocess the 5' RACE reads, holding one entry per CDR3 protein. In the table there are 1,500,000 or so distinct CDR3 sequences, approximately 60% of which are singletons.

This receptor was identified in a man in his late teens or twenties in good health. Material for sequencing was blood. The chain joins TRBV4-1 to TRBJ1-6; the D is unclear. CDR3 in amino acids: CASSQGFTLHF. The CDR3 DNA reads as TGCGCCAGCAGCCAGGGTTTCACCCTCCACTTT.